The 6 T cell receptor beta chains below were found in one sample sequenced in a study of blood T cell repertoires in COVID-19. Method: immunoSEQ multiplex PCR; TCRdb's copy keeps in-frame clones and lacks some. The sample holds 240,000 or so clones, around 88% seen once. Specimen: PBMCs or T cells enriched from blood (not recorded which). These receptors all come from a man aged 35-49 years who had recovered from COVID-19.

The rearrangement links TRBV30 to TRBJ1-2; 7 positions match TRBD1. The CDR3 runs 13 residues. The V and J ends lost 4 bases and 2 bases, in that order; junction bases with no gene match: 4. In germline, CDR1 is GTSNPN, CDR2 SVGIG (reference sequence). The CDR3 here is CAWTGGGNYGYTF. The CDR3 DNA reads as TGTGCCTGGACAGGGGGTGGGAACTATGGCTACACCTTC.

The gene calls are TRBV4-1 and TRBJ2-7; 10 nucleotides line up with TRBD1. The CDR3 is 15 residues long. The trim removed 3 bases at V and 5 bases at J, leaving 7 bases unmatched. CDR1 and CDR2 from the germline V gene are MGHRA and YSYEKL. CDR3 DNA sequence: TGCGCCAGCAGCCAGTACCGGGACAGGGGTGACGAGCAGTACTTC. This translates into CASSQYRDRGDEQYF.

The CDR3 coding sequence is TGTGCCAGCAGCCTACTAGGCCAGGGGAGTCAAGAGACCCAGTACTTC. Amino acids: CASSLLGQGSQETQYF. The chain links TRBV4-2 to TRBJ2-5, with D possibly matching TRBD1 (6 bases). In germline, CDR1 is LGHNA, CDR2 YNFKEQ. CDR3 length: 16 residues. Trimming stripped 4 bases from V and 2 bases from J, with 17 bases between.

The rearrangement links TRBV11-3 to TRBJ2-7; possibly TRBD1 for D (5 bases). The CDR3 is 14 residues long. V lost 0 bases, J lost 5 bases, and 11 bases lay in between. Looked up from germline, CDR1 is SGHNT and CDR2 is YENEEA. CDR3 bases: TGTGCCAGCAGCTTAGATAGACCGACAGACGAGCAGTACTTC. The encoded protein is CASSLDRPTDEQYF.

This chain links TRBV12-5 with TRBJ1-3; no clear D. V lost 6 bases and J lost 0, with 9 bases in between. This CDR3 region has 14 residues. Germline values: CDR1 LGHNT, CDR2 FRNRAP. The CDR3 reads CASGPGSSGNTIYF. The DNA for the CDR3 is TGTGCTAGTGGCCCTGGGAGCTCTGGAAACACCATATATTTT. Supplemented by reference TRBV12-5 and TRBJ1-3, the full variable domain reads DARVTQTPRHKVTEMGQEVTMRCQPILGHNTVFWYRQTMMQGLELLAYFRNRAPLDDSGMPKDRFSAEMPDATLATLKIQPSEPRDSAVYFCASGPGSSGNTIYFGEGSWLTVV.

This clone has a single count. The chain employs TRBV27 and TRBJ2-1; D unclear. Trimming pared 0 bases from V and 1 base from J, leaving 4 bases between. Germline V gives CDR1 MNHEY, CDR2 SMNVEV (reference sequence). This CDR3 has 14 amino acids. The CDR3 region is CASSLSPSYNEQFF. CDR3 DNA: TGTGCCAGCAGTTTATCCCCATCCTACAATGAGCAGTTCTTC.